These 9 T cell receptor beta chains were sequenced from one sample in a study of T cell repertoires in cytomegalovirus infection. For these receptors, no antigen is known. TCRdb called the reads again in MiXCR, with one record for every CDR3 protein. Among about 34,000 distinct CDR3 sequences listed, approximately 52% were seen once. The material sequenced was CD8+ T cells from cultured PBMCs, taken from culture after CMV antigen stimulation. These receptors were collected from a human donor in good health (CMV status not recorded). Some clones in this sample may be carry-over from other donors' samples.

This clonotype was observed many times. This chain uses TRBV7-2 with TRBJ2-7; tentatively, D is TRBD2 (5 bases). Germline loops: CDR1 SGHTA, CDR2 FQGNSA. V was pared by 1 base and J by 2 bases, with 9 bases between. This CDR3 region has 14 residues. This chain's CDR3 is CASSLDARAYEQYF. CDR3 sequence (DNA): TGTGCCAGCAGCTTAGACGCGAGGGCCTACGAGCAGTACTTC.

V gene TRBV4-1 combines with J gene TRBJ1-3, with D maybe TRBD1 (6 bases). The CDR3 has 12 amino acids. Germline loops: CDR1 MGHRA, CDR2 YSYEKL. The V end was cut by 4 bases, the J end by 9 bases, with 10 bases between. CDR3 nucleotides: TGCGCCAGCAGCCCCAGGGGCGCCACCATATATTTT. This sequence encodes CASSPRGATIYF.

This clonotype occurred a few times. V and J are TRBV7-6 and TRBJ1-1; D unclear. V was pared by 3 bases and J by 4 bases, with 6 bases between. Germline V lookup: CDR1 SGHVS, CDR2 FNYEAQ. This CDR3 spans 12 amino acids. The CDR3 protein is CASSLSGTEAFF. For the CDR3, the DNA is TGTGCCAGCAGCTTGTCAGGCACTGAAGCTTTCTTT. The full variable domain, in which reference TRBV7-6 and TRBJ1-1 provide the parts outside the CDR3, is GAGVSQSPRYKVTKRGQDVALRCDPISGHVSLYWYRQALGQGPEFLTYFNYEAQQDKSGLPNDRFSAERPEGSISTLTIQRTEQRDSAMYRCASSLSGTEAFFGQGTRLTVV.

J is TRBJ2-2 and V is TRBV7-6; D is unresolved. Germline CDR1 and CDR2: SGHVS and FNYEAQ. The CDR3 spans 12 residues. With 1 base removed from V and 6 bases from J, the gap between germline ends came to 3 bases. In nucleotides, the CDR3 is TGTGCCAGCAGCTTAGACCCCGGGGAGCTGTTTTTT. This encodes CASSLDPGELFF.

The J gene is TRBJ2-7, the V gene TRBV7-2; possibly TRBD1 or TRBD2 for D (5 bases each). Trimming removed 1 base from V and 2 bases from J, with 15 bases in between. The CDR3 runs 16 residues. Germline CDR1 is SGHTA and CDR2 is FQGNSA. CDR3: CASSLGAGTPTYEQYF. The CDR3 DNA follows: TGTGCCAGCAGCTTAGGGGCAGGGACCCCAACCTACGAGCAGTACTTC.

This clonotype appeared a few times. V and J are TRBV15 and TRBJ1-3; TRBD1 aligns across 7 bases. The CDR3 runs 15 residues. V shed 4 bases and J 4 bases; nucleotides not matched to a gene: 7. Per germline, CDR1 LNHNV and CDR2 YYDKDF (reference sequence). CDR3 loop: CATSTMTGTGNTIYF. DNA for the CDR3: TGTGCCACCAGCACGATGACAGGGACGGGAAACACCATATATTTT. Looking up the rest from reference TRBV15 and TRBJ1-3 gives the full variable domain: DAMVIQNPRYQVTQFGKPVTLSCSQTLNHNVMYWYQQKSSQAPKLLFHYYDKDFNNEADTPDNFQSRRPNTSFCFLDIRSPGLGDTAMYLCATSTMTGTGNTIYFGEGSWLTVV.

This clonotype was observed at least ten times. The V call is TRBV4-1, the J call TRBJ1-1; D gene uncertain. Between the trimmed V and J ends, which lost 8 bases and 1 base, there was a span of 11 bases. Germline CDR1 reads MGHRA; CDR2 reads YSYEKL. This CDR3 is built from 13 residues. CDR3 in DNA: TGCGCCAGCTCACCTAGCGGGAACACTGAAGCTTTCTTT. Translated, it gives CASSPSGNTEAFF.

The V and J genes are TRBV6-1 and TRBJ2-2; D gene ambiguous. Germline CDR1 reads MNHNS; CDR2 reads SASEGT. The CDR3 consists of 12 residues. Trimming pared 6 bases from V and 4 bases from J, leaving 6 bases between. The CDR3 spells CASRPFTGELFF. CDR3 nucleotides: TGTGCCAGCAGACCATTCACCGGGGAGCTGTTTTTT.

The chain links TRBV7-1 to TRBJ2-1, with D maybe TRBD2 (5 bases). TRBV7-1 belongs to the ORF category, with a function that is uncertain. V was trimmed by 5 bases and J by 8 bases, leaving 16 bases between them. The CDR3 extends over 14 amino acids. CDR3 DNA sequence: TGTGCCAGCAGCCCCGGACTGGGTAACGATGAGCAGTTCTTC. It encodes CASSPGLGNDEQFF.